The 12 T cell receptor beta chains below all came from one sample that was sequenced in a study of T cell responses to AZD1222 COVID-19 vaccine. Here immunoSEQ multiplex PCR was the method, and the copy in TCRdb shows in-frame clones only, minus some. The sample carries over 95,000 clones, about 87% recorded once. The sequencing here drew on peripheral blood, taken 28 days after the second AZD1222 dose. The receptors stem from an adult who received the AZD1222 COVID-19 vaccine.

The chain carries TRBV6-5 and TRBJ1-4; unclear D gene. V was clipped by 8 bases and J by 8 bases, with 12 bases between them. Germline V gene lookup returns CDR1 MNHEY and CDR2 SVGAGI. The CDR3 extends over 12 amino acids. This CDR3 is CASVRGEEKLFF. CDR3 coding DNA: TGTGCCAGCGTACGGGGTGAGGAAAAACTGTTTTTT.

CDR3 residues: CASSFSGAGLANYGYTF. Written as DNA, the CDR3 is TGTGCCAGCAGTTTTTCGGGGGCTGGACTGGCTAACTATGGCTACACCTTC. The rearrangement joins TRBV28 to TRBJ1-2, with D possibly matching TRBD1 (6 bases). CDR1 is MDHEN, CDR2 SYDVKM, per germline. This CDR3 region has 17 residues. Trimming cost V 3 bases and J 0 bases, with 17 bases left between them.

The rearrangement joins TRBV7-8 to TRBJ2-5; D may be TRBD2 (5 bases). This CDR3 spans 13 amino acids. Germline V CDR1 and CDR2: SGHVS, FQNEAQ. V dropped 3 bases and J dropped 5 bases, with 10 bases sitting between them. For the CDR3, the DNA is TGTGCCAGCAGCTTCTGGGGAGAGGAGACCCAGTACTTC. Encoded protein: CASSFWGEETQYF. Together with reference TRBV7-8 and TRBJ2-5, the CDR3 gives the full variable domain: GAGVSQSPRYKVAKRGQDVALRCDPISGHVSLFWYQQALGQGPEFLTYFQNEAQLDKSGLPSDRFFAERPEGSVSTLKIQRTQQEDSAVYLCASSFWGEETQYFGPGTRLLVL.

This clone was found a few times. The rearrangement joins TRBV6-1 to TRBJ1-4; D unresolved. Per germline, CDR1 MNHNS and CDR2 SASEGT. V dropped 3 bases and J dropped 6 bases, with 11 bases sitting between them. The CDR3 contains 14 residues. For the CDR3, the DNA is TGTGCCAGCAGTGAGGACGGAAGCTATGAAAAACTGTTTTTT. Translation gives CASSEDGSYEKLFF.

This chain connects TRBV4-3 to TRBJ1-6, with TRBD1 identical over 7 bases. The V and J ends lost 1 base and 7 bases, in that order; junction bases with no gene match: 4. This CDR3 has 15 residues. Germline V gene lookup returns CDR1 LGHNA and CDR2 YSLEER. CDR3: CASSQGRGLNSPLHF. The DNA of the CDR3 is TGCGCCAGCAGCCAAGGAAGGGGGCTGAATTCACCCCTCCACTTT.

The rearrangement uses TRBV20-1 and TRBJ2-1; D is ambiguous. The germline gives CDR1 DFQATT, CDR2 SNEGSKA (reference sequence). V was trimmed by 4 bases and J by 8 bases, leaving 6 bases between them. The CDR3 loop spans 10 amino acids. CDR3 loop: CSATKDEQFF. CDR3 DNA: TGCAGTGCTACTAAAGATGAGCAGTTCTTC.

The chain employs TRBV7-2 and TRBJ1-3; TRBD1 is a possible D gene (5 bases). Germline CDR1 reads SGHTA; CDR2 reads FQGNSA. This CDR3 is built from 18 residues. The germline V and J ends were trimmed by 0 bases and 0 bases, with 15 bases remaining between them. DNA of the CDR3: TGTGCCAGCAGCTTAGCGTTAGTGGGGCTTAACTCTGGAAACACCATATATTTT. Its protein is CASSLALVGLNSGNTIYF.

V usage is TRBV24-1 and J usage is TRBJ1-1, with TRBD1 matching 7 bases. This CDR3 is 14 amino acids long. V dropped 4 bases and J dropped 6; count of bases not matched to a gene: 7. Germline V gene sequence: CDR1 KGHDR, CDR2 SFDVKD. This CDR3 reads CATSEDGTASEAFF. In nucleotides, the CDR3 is TGTGCCACCAGTGAAGATGGGACAGCTTCTGAAGCTTTCTTT.

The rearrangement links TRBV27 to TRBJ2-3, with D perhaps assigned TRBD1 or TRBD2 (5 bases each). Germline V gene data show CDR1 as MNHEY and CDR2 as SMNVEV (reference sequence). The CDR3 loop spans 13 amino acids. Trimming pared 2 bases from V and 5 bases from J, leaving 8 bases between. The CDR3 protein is CASSLGTLDTQYF. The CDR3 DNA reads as TGTGCCAGCAGTTTAGGGACCCTAGATACGCAGTATTTT.

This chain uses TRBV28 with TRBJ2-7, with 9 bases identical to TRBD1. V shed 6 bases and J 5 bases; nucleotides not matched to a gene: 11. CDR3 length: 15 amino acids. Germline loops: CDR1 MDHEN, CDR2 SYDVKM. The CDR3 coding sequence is TGTGCCAGCAGGGGGACCGGGACAGGGCCCCACGAGCAGTACTTC. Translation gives CASRGTGTGPHEQYF.

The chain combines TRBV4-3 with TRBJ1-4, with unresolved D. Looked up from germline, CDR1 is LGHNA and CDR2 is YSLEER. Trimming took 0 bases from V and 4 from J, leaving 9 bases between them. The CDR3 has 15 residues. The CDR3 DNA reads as TGCGCCAGCAGCCAAGATATCGGCGATAATGAAAAACTGTTTTTT. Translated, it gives CASSQDIGDNEKLFF.

CDR3 nucleotide sequence: TGTGCCGGAAGGGAAAGGGGCGATTCACCCCTCCACTTT. Protein product: CAGRERGDSPLHF. The V and J genes are TRBV10-3 and TRBJ1-6; maybe TRBD1 (5 bases). The V and J ends lost 11 bases and 8 bases respectively, with 16 bases between them. The CDR3 totals 13 residues. The germline V gene encodes CDR1 ENHRY and CDR2 SYGVKD.